This T cell receptor (beta chain) was sequenced for a study of blood T cell repertoires in COVID-19. Study context: COVID-19 samples collected from the United States, Italy and Spain covered acute and convalescent phases.

Those enrolled, adults aged 18 to 89 years, came from around 25 US areas. Donors were grouped by their self-reported clinical history. In the original workflow: Estimates of nucleated cell counts were drawn from the amplification of reference gene primers. Profiled with immunoSEQ multiplex PCR; TCRdb holds only in-frame clones, not every one. V, J and clone size were drawn from that table, and D and trimming were deduced from the DNA. The table has 200,000 to 250,000 clones, approximately 86% seen once; the top ten hold nearly 6.5%. The sequence derives from a woman aged 25 to 39 with acute COVID-19. What was sequenced was PBMCs or T cells enriched from blood (not recorded which).

The CDR3 sequence is CASRWTGGLQETQYF. The CDR3 nucleotides read TGTGCCAGCAGATGGACAGGGGGACTCCAAGAGACCCAGTACTTC. V and J are TRBV28 and TRBJ2-5; 10 bases are a match to TRBD1. This CDR3 has 15 residues. CDR1 and CDR2 (germline): MDHEN, SYDVKM. V trimming: 6 bases; J trimming: 1 base; junction bases outside the gene matches: 5.